The source of this TCR beta chain is a study of OX40 agonist ivuxolimab in advanced cancers. General notes on the study: Ivuxolimab was an agonistic, fully human IgG2 monoclonal antibody directed against OX40 (CD134), a costimulatory receptor. The dose-escalation cohort was around 83% male with a mean age of around 62 years, ranging from roughly 23 to 85. Intravenous ivuxolimab was administered to patients every 2 weeks at six dose levels: 0.01, 0.1, 0.3, 1.5, 3 and 10 mg/kg. Peripheral TCRbeta sequencing was intended to test whether TCR sequence diversity was altered and clonal T-cell expansion was caused by ivuxolimab. Among the 50 to 55 dose-escalation patients, approximately 20 had hepatocellular carcinoma, approximately 15 melanoma, 9 renal cell carcinoma and 9 head and neck cancer. Prior anti-PD-1, anti-PD-L1 or anti-CTLA-4 therapy was permitted, and checkpoint inhibitors had been received by 30% to 40% of dose-escalation patients. Three dose-escalation patients achieved partial responses, one with hepatocellular carcinoma and two with cutaneous melanoma. The monotherapy dose-escalation portion (N of about 50 patients) of the phase I ivuxolimab trial is reported in the paper.

With regard to this clone: Its target antigen remains unknown. No base quality values were provided; no much bigger clone lies one nucleotide off.

Genomic DNA was isolated from the sorted cells so that the TCRbeta CDR3 region could be sequenced. TCRbeta CDR3 regions were sequenced using the immunoSEQ Assay. TCRdb's version of the immuneACCESS table is confined to in-frame rearrangements and falls short of the full clone set. An unresolved V gene accounts for under half of the shortfall where checked; the remainder is of unknown origin. The sample table contains around 110,000 clones; only one count was recorded for about nine tenths of them. 0.48% of the sample comes from the top ten. Patients with a history of autoimmune disease or receiving systemic immunosuppression were excluded from the trial. In every dose cohort, peripheral blood was drawn for TCR sequencing at baseline, cycle 4 day 1, and cycle 7 day 1. The samples were taken from a phase I, first-in-human, multicenter, open-label dose-escalation trial of ivuxolimab. Adults with locally advanced or metastatic melanoma, renal cell carcinoma, hepatocellular carcinoma or head and neck squamous cell carcinoma were enrolled in the trial. Before TCR sequencing, CD4+ T cells and CD8+ T cells from peripheral blood were sorted into separate populations.

What the authors observed across the whole study: Low levels of normalized T-cell clonal expansion were also seen in some patients who did not respond. After ivuxolimab, CD8+ T cells had more expanded clones than CD4+ T cells on average. Antigen specificity was not determined for the clonally expanded peripheral T cells. Partial responders in the 0.1-3.0 mg/kg groups had among the lowest normalized peripheral clonal expansion, especially among CD8+ T cells. At doses from 0.1 to 3.0 mg/kg, clonal expansion was seen in both CD4+ and CD8+ blood T cells between baseline and week 6.

The clonotype comes from an adult with an advanced solid tumor such as melanoma, head and neck, liver or kidney cancer. The sample in question was CD4+ or CD8+ T cells sorted from blood, obtained in a trial of the OX40 agonist ivuxolimab.

The nucleotide sequence reads as follows: TGCGCCAGCAGCTTGGGAGGGGTGACTGAAGCTTTCTTT. The resulting protein is CASSLGGVTEAFF. Here the chain combines TRBV5-1 and TRBJ1-1; tentative D gene TRBD1, with 5 bases matching. CDR1 and CDR2, looked up from the germline V gene, are SGHRS and YFSETQ. Taken from cysteine to phenylalanine, the CDR3 has 13 residues. The only DNA kept is the CDR3, 39 bases in frame from the first base. Trimming takes 0 bases from V and 5 bases from J, and the germline ends sit 8 bases apart.